This TCR beta chain is from a study of blood T cell repertoires in COVID-19. Study-wide context: Some COVID-19 samples were acute and others convalescent; all came from the United States, Italy and Spain. In each case, the material was cDNA or gDNA derived from T cells, B-cell-depleted T cells, or PBMCs.

Losses at the gene ends were 5 bases for V and 0 bases for J; bases not matched to a gene: 4. The germline gives CDR1 SGHTA, CDR2 FQGNSA. This CDR3 contains 15 residues. Profiled with immunoSEQ multiplex PCR; TCRdb holds only in-frame clones, not every one. The table shows roughly 100,000 clones, with roughly 82% occurring only once. The rearrangement joins TRBV7-2 to TRBJ1-2; 9 bases line up with TRBD1. This TCR came from a human donor in a cohort sampled during active COVID-19. The sample comprised peripheral blood. The CDR3 DNA reads TGTGCCAGCAGCAAGGGGACAGGGACTAACTATGGCTACACCTTC. Encoded protein: CASSKGTGTNYGYTF.